Listed here is a single T cell receptor (beta chain). What it binds is unknown. The data belong to a study of post-analysis software for immune sequencing data. Study-wide results and caveats: Significantly decreased normalized Chao1 diversity was recorded for multiple sclerosis patients relative to controls. The study found TRBV5-6, TRBV5-1 and TRBV20-1 among five or six TRBV segments more frequent in patients than controls.

Germline loops: CDR1 SNHLY, CDR2 FYNNEI. This CDR3 comprises 14 residues. V lost 2 bases, J lost 3 bases, and 8 bases lay in between. Carried by the TCR beta cDNA libraries were unique molecular identifiers. TCRdb ran MiXCR on the PCR reads and lists one entry per CDR3 protein. The data hold approximately 690,000 distinct CDR3 sequences, with around 64% observed a single time. This sequence joins TRBV2 and TRBJ2-1; perhaps TRBD2 as D (5 bases). This clonotype was obtained from a girl aged 2 to 10 with multiple sclerosis. Specimen: blood. The CDR3 spells CASSERRVYNEQFF. The CDR3 DNA reads TGTGCCAGCAGTGAACGGCGGGTCTACAATGAGCAGTTCTTC.